The present T cell receptor (beta chain) was sequenced within a study of cytomegalovirus exposure and HLA in healthy donors. Study overall: Under 85% of around 390 genotyped donors fell in the Caucasian-associated ancestry cluster. Overall study findings and caveats: It was 160 or so TCR beta chains that were listed as cytomegalovirus-associated.

The PCR employed 60 Vbeta primers together with 13 Jbeta primers. Here immunoSEQ multiplex PCR was the method, and the copy in TCRdb shows in-frame clones only, minus some. Seen here are 150,000 to 200,000 clones, around four fifths observed once, and the top ten hold approximately 11%. In the case of this clone: What it binds is not known.

The CDR3 runs to 12 residues. From germline, CDR1 is SNHLY and CDR2 FYNNEI. Trimming removed 6 bases at V and 0 bases at J, with 5 bases between. V is TRBV2 and J is TRBJ2-5; the D is unclear. Sequenced input: PBMCs. The receptor comes from a man aged 45-60 years in good health and CMV-seropositive. The CDR3 coding sequence is TGTGCCAGCAGGCTAAACCAAGAGACCCAGTACTTC. Translating gives CASRLNQETQYF.